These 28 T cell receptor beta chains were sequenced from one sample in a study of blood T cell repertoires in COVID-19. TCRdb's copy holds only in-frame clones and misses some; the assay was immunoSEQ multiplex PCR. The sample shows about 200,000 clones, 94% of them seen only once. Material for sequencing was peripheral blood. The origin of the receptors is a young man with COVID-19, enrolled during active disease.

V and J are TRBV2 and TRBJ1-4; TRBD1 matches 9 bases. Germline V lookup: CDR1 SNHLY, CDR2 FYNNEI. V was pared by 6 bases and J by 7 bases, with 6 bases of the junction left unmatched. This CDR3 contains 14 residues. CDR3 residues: CASRATGGSEKLFF. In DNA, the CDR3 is TGTGCCAGCAGGGCAACAGGGGGCAGTGAAAAACTGTTTTTT.

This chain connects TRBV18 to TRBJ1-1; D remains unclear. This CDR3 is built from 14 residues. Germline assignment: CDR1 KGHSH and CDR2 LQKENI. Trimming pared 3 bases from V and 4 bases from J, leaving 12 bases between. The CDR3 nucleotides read TGTGCCAGCTCACCTGGGCAGTCCTTCACTGAAGCTTTCTTT. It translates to CASSPGQSFTEAFF.

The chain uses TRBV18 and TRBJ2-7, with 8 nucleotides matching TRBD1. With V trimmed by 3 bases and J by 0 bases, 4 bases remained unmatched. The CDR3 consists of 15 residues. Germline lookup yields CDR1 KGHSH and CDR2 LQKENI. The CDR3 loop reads CASSPGQGLSYEQYF. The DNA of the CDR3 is TGTGCCAGCTCACCCGGACAGGGCCTCTCCTACGAGCAGTACTTC. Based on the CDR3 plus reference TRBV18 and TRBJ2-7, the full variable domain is NAGVMQNPRHLVRRRGQEARLRCSPMKGHSHVYWYRQLPEEGLKFMVYLQKENIIDESGMPKERFSAEFPKEGPSILRIQQVVRGDSAAYFCASSPGQGLSYEQYFGPGTRLTVT.

The CDR3: CASSLIAGADNEQFF. The CDR3 DNA reads TGCGCCAGCAGCCTTATAGCGGGGGCTGACAATGAGCAGTTCTTC. The V and J genes are TRBV5-1 and TRBJ2-1, with 9 bases fitting TRBD2. Germline values: CDR1 SGHRS, CDR2 YFSETQ. V lost 4 bases and J lost 5; bases outside the gene matches: 7. The CDR3 spans 15 residues.

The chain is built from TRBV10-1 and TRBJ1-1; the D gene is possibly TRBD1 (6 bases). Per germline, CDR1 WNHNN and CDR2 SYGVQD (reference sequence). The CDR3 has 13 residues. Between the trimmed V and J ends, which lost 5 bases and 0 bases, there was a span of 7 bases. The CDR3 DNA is TGCGCCAGCAGTCGACAGGTGAACACTGAAGCTTTCTTT. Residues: CASSRQVNTEAFF.

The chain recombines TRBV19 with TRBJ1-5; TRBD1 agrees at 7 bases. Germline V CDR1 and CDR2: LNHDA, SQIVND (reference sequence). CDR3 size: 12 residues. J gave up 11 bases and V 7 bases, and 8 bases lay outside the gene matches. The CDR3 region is CASNSQGLAQHF. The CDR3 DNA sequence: TGTGCCAGTAACTCACAGGGGTTGGCCCAGCATTTT. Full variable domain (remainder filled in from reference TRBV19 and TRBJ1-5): DGGITQSPKYLFRKEGQNVTLSCEQNLNHDAMYWYRQDPGQGLRLIYYSQIVNDFQKGDIAEGYSVSREKKESFPLTVTSAQKNPTAFYLCASNSQGLAQHFGDGTRLSIL.

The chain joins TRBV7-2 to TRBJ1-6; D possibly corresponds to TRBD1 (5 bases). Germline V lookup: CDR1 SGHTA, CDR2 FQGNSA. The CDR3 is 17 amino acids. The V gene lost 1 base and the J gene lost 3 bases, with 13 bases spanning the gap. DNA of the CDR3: TGTGCCAGCAGCTTAGAGGAGGGGATAAGCTATAATTCACCCCTCCACTTT. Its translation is CASSLEEGISYNSPLHF.

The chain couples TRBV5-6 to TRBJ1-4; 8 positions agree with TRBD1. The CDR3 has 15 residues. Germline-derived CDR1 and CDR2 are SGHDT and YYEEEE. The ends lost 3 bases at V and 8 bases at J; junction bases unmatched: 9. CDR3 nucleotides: TGTGCCAGCAGCTCGCCTGACAGGGGCGCGGAAAAACTGTTTTTT. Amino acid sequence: CASSSPDRGAEKLFF.

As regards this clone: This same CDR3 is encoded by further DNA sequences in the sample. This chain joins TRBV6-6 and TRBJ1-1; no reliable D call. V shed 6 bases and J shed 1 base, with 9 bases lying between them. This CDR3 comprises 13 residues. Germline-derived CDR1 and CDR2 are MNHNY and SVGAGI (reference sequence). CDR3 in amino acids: CASSYTANTEAFF. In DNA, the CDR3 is TGTGCCAGCAGCTACACAGCGAACACTGAAGCTTTCTTT.

CDR3 bases: TGTGCCAGCAGCTTAGTTCGGGCAGGGCTTGGAACTGGAAACACCATATATTTT. Amino acids: CASSLVRAGLGTGNTIYF. This chain joins TRBV7-9 and TRBJ1-3; tentative D call: TRBD1 (5 bases). V lost 1 base, J lost 2 bases, and 18 bases lay in between. Germline V gene sequence: CDR1 SEHNR, CDR2 FQNEAQ (reference sequence). The CDR3 contains 18 residues.

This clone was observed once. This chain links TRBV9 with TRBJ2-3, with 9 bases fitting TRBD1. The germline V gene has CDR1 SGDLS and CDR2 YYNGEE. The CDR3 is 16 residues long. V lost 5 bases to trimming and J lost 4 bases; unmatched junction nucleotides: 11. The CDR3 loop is CASSRSGDRDADTQYF. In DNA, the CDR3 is TGTGCCAGCAGTCGCTCAGGGGACAGGGATGCAGATACGCAGTATTTT. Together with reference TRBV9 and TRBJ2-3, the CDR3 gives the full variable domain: DSGVTQTPKHLITATGQRVTLRCSPRSGDLSVYWYQQSLDQGLQFLIQYYNGEERAKGNILERFSAQQFPDLHSELNLSSLELGDSALYFCASSRSGDRDADTQYFGPGTRLTVL.

The CDR3 nucleotides are TGTGCCAGCAGTTTAAGCGGGACTAGCGGAGTAGCCCAAGAGACCCAGTACTTC. Encoded protein: CASSLSGTSGVAQETQYF. The chain carries TRBV27 and TRBJ2-5; 11 bases map to TRBD2. V lost 2 bases, J lost 1 base, and 9 bases stayed unmatched. This CDR3 contains 18 residues. Looked up from germline, CDR1 is MNHEY and CDR2 is SMNVEV (reference sequence).

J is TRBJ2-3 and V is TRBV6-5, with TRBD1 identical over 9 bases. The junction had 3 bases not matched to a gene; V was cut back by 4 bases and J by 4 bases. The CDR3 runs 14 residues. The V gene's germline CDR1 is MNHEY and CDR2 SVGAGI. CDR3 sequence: CASSWGQGADTQYF. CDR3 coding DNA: TGTGCCAGCAGTTGGGGACAGGGAGCAGATACGCAGTATTTT.

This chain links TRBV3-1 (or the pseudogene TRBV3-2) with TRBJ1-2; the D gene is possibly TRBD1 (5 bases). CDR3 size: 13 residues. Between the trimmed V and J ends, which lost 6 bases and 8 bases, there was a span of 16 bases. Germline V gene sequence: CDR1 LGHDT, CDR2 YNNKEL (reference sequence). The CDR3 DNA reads TGTGCCAGCAGTTCCCCCTGGGGGGAGGGCTACACCTTC. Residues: CASSSPWGEGYTF.

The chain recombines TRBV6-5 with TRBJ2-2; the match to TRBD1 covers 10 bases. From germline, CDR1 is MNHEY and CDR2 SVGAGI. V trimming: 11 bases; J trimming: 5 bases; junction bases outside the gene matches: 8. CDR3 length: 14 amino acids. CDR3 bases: TGTGCCGGCGGGACAGGGGTAGGGACCGGGGAGCTGTTTTTT. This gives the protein CAGGTGVGTGELFF.

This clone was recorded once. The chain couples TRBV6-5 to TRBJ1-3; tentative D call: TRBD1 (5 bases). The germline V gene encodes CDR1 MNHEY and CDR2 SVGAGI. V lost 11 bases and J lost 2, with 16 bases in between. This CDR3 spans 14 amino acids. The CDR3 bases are TGTGCCCTTACCATGGGGGGAGCTGGAAACACCATATATTTT. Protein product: CALTMGGAGNTIYF.

CDR3 protein: CASSLTSGGSFF. DNA for the CDR3: TGCGCCAGCAGTTTAACTAGCGGGGGGTCATTCTTC. The chain is built from TRBV5-1 and TRBJ2-1, with TRBD2 matching 12 bases. CDR3 length: 12 amino acids. Germline V lookup: CDR1 SGHRS, CDR2 YFSETQ. Trimming removed 5 bases from V and 16 bases from J; junction bases left unmatched: 7.

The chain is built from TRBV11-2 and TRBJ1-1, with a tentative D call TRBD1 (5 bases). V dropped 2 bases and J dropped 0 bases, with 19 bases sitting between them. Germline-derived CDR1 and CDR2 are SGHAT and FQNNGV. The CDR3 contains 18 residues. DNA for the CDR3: TGTGCCAGCAGCTTACAGTGGGTCCGCGGGACGGTGAACACTGAAGCTTTCTTT. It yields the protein CASSLQWVRGTVNTEAFF.

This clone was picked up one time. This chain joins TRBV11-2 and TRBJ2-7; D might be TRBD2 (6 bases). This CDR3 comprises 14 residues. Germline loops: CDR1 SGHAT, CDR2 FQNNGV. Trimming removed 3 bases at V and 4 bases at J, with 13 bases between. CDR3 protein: CASSFEGRGYEQYF. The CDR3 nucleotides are TGTGCCAGCAGCTTTGAGGGACGGGGGTACGAGCAGTACTTC.

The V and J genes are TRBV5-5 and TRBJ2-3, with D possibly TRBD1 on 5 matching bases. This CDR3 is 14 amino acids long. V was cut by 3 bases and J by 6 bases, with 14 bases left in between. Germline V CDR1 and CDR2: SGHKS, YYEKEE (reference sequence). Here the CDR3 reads CASSWLIQEDTQYF. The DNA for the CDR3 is TGTGCCAGCAGCTGGTTAATACAGGAGGATACGCAGTATTTT. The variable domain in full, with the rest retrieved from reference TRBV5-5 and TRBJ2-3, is DAGVTQSPTHLIKTRGQQVTLRCSPISGHKSVSWYQQVLGQGPQFIFQYYEKEERGRGNFPDRFSARQFPNYSSELNVNALLLGDSALYLCASSWLIQEDTQYFGPGTRLTVL.

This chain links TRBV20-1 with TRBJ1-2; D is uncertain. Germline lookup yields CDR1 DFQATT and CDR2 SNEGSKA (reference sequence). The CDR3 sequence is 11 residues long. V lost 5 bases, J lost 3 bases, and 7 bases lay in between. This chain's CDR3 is CSAPIDYGYTF. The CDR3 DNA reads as TGCAGTGCTCCAATTGACTATGGCTACACCTTC.

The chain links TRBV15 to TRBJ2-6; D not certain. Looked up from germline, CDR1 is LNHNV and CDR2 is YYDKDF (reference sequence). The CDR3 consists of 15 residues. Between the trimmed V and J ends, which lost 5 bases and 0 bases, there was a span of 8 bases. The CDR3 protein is CATSVVYSGANVLTF. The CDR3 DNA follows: TGTGCCACCAGCGTCGTGTACTCTGGGGCCAACGTCCTGACTTTC.

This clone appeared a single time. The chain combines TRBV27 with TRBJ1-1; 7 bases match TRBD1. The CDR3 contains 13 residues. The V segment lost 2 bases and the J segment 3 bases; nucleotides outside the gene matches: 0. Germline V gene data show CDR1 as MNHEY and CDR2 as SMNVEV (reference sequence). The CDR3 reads CASSLTGDTEAFF. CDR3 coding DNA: TGTGCCAGCAGTTTAACAGGGGACACTGAAGCTTTCTTT.

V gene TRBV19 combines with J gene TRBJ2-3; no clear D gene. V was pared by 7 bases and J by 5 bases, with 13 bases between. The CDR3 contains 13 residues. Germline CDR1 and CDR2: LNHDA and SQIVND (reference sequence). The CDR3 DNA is TGTGCCAGTATTCTCCGATCGGGAGATACGCAGTATTTT. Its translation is CASILRSGDTQYF.

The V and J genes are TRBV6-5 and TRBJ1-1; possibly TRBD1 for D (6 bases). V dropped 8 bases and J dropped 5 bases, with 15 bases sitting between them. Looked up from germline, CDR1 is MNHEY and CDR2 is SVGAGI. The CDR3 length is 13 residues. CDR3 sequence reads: CASLGGGRTEAFF. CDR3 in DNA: TGTGCCAGCCTCGGGGGGGGCCGGACTGAAGCTTTCTTT.

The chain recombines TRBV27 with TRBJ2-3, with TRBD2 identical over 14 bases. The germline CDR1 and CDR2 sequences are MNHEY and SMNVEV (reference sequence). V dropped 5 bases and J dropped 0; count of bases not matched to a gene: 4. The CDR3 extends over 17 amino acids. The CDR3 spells CASSRLAGGPSTDTQYF. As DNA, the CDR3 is TGTGCCAGCAGTCGACTAGCGGGGGGGCCGAGCACAGATACGCAGTATTTT.

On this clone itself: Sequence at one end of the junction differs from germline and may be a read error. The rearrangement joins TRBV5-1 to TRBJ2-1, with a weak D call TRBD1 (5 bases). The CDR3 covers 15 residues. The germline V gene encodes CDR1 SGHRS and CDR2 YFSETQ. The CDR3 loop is CASSLAQGSHNEQFF. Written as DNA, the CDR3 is TGCGCCAGCAGCTTGGCGCAGGGCTCCCACAATGAGCAGTTCTTC.

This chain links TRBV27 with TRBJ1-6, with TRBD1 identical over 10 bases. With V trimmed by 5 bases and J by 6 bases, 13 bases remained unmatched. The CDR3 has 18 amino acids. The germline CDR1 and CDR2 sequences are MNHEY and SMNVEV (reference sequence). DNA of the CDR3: TGTGCCAGCAGTCTAGATACCCCGGGACAGGGGTTTAATTCACCCCTCCACTTT. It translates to CASSLDTPGQGFNSPLHF.